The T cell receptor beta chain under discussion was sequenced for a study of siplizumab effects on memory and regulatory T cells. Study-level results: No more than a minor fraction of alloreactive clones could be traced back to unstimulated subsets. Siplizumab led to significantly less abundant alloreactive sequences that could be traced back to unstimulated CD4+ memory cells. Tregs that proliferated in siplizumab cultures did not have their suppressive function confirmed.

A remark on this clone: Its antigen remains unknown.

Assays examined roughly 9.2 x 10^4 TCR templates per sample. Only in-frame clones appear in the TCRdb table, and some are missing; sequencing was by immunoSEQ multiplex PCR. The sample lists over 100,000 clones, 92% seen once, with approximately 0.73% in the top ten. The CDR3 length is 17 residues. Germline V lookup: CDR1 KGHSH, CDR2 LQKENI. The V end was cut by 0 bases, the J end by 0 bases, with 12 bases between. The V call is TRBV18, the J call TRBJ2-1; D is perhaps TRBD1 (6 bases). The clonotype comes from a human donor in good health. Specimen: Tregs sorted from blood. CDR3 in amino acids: CASSPPGQFFSYNEQFF. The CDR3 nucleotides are TGTGCCAGCTCACCACCCGGACAGTTTTTCTCCTACAATGAGCAGTTCTTC.